The rows below give T cell receptor beta chains drawn from one sample of a study of CD8+ T cells in alopecia areata. The table came from immunoSEQ multiplex PCR; TCRdb's copy has only in-frame clones and leaves some out. This sample has around 6,900 clones, with about two thirds found just once. This sample comprised skin, obtained at week 4, from a patient treated with tofacitinib. The receptors were gathered from a human donor with alopecia areata. Both conserved end residues are part of each CDR3. The order of the fields is clone size, D gene, J gene, V gene, CDR3 length, CDR3 protein, CDR3 DNA. A D gene is named only where the DNA matches it firmly. Clone sizes are given selectively: once, few, many, or a class where the clone is expanded.

-,TRBD1,TRBJ2-3,TRBV7-9,14,CASSPGQGIDTQYF,TGTGCCAGCAGCCCAGGACAGGGCATAGATACGCAGTATTTT
few,-,TRBJ2-2,TRBV6-1,15,CASSLHTKMGGELFF,TGTGCCAGCAGTTTACACACTAAAATGGGCGGGGAGCTGTTTTTT
-,TRBD2,TRBJ2-7,TRBV13,16,CASSLGLGLDSYEQYF,TGTGCCAGCAGCTTAGGTCTGGGACTAGATTCCTACGAGCAGTACTTC
-,TRBD1,TRBJ2-1,TRBV9,15,CASSATGNSYNEQFF,TGTGCCAGCAGCGCGACAGGGAACTCCTACAATGAGCAGTTCTTC
-,-,TRBJ2-3,TRBV5-5,12,CASSQGPPPQYF,TGTGCCAGCAGCCAGGGACCTCCGCCGCAGTATTTT
-,-,TRBJ2-1,TRBV7-2,15,CASRSRGGLLSEQFF,TGTGCCAGCAGAAGTAGGGGGGGGCTACTGAGTGAGCAGTTCTTC
-,-,TRBJ1-1,TRBV6-5,14,CASSYMGTGTEAFF,TGTGCCAGCAGTTACATGGGGACCGGCACTGAAGCTTTCTTT
-,-,TRBJ2-7,TRBV19,14,CASSIGGPTYEQYF,TGTGCCAGTAGTATTGGGGGACCCACCTACGAGCAGTACTTC
-,-,TRBJ2-7,TRBV18,12,CASSDDSYEQYF,TGTGCCAGCTCAGATGACAGCTACGAGCAGTACTTC
-,-,TRBJ2-1,TRBV4-1,17,CASTHGWGFSPFNEQFF,TGCGCCAGCACCCATGGATGGGGATTCTCCCCGTTCAATGAGCAGTTCTTC
-,-,TRBJ2-6,TRBV29-1,13,CSVESSGANVLTF,TGCAGCGTCGAGAGCTCTGGGGCCAACGTCCTGACTTTC
once,-,TRBJ1-2,TRBV6-5,15,CASSYTSDNNYGYTF,TGTGCCAGCAGTTATACAAGTGACAATAACTATGGCTACACCTTC
-,-,TRBJ1-2,TRBV10-1,17,CASSVCGRSRKNYGYTF,TGCGCCAGCAGTGTGTGTGGAAGATCGCGAAAGAACTATGGCTACACCTTC
large,-,TRBJ1-1,TRBV10-3,13,CATLKQANTEAFF,TGTGCCACCCTTAAACAGGCGAACACTGAAGCTTTCTTT
-,TRBD1,TRBJ2-7,TRBV6-6,15,CASSALVGQGFEQYF,TGTGCCAGCAGTGCACTGGTAGGACAGGGGTTCGAGCAGTACTTC
-,-,TRBJ1-2,TRBV7-8,15,CASSLGMSGNYGYTF,TGTGCCAGCAGCTTAGGGATGTCGGGGAACTATGGCTACACCTTC
-,-,TRBJ2-2,TRBV29-1,16,CSVEEFRGYGTGELFF,TGCAGCGTTGAAGAGTTTAGAGGGTATGGCACCGGGGAGCTGTTTTTT
-,TRBD2,TRBJ2-4,TRBV18,18,CASSPGSGRNLAKNIQYF,TGTGCCAGCTCACCGGGTAGCGGGAGGAATCTAGCCAAAAACATTCAGTACTTC
-,-,TRBJ2-2,TRBV18,16,CASSPQTSINTGELFF,TGTGCCAGCTCACCACAGACTAGTATTAACACCGGGGAGCTGTTTTTT
-,TRBD1,TRBJ2-7,TRBV27,17,CASSFTSHPGTAYEQYF,TGTGCCAGCAGTTTCACCTCTCACCCGGGGACAGCTTACGAGCAGTACTTC
-,-,TRBJ2-1,TRBV7-9,14,CASSLATSLNEQFF,TGTGCCAGCAGCTTAGCTACTAGTCTCAATGAGCAGTTCTTC
-,-,TRBJ1-1,TRBV9,13,CASSVSFQTEAFF,TGTGCCAGCAGCGTCTCCTTCCAGACTGAAGCTTTCTTT
-,-,TRBJ2-2,TRBV5-5,16,CASSLGQDPNTGELFF,TGTGCCAGCAGCTTGGGACAGGATCCGAACACCGGGGAGCTGTTTTTT
-,-,TRBJ1-2,TRBV27,13,CASSLGEKDGYTF,TGTGCCAGCAGTTTAGGGGAAAAGGATGGCTACACCTTC
once,-,TRBJ2-7,TRBV13,15,CASSPPRGPSYEQYF,TGTGCCAGCAGCCCACCCCGGGGACCCTCTTACGAGCAGTACTTC
-,-,TRBJ2-6,TRBV23-1,18,CASSKSFTQQSRANVLTF,TGCGCCAGCAGTAAAAGTTTTACGCAACAAAGTCGGGCCAACGTCCTGACTTTC
few,-,TRBJ1-1,TRBV10-1,15,CASSEARGRSAEAFF,TGCGCCAGCAGTGAGGCACGGGGGCGCAGCGCTGAAGCTTTCTTT
few,-,TRBJ1-4,TRBV6-1,14,CATNRSSTNEKLFF,TGTGCCACAAACAGGAGCTCAACTAATGAAAAACTGTTTTTT
-,-,TRBJ2-7,TRBV10-3,14,CAISVPDSTYEQYF,TGTGCCATCAGTGTTCCGGACAGCACCTACGAGCAGTACTTC
-,-,TRBJ1-1,TRBV19,13,CASIDRLNTEAFF,TGTGCCAGCATAGACAGATTGAACACTGAAGCTTTCTTT